This record covers a single T cell receptor (beta chain). The antigen it recognizes is unknown. Base qualities are not provided; no much larger clone lies one nucleotide away. The sample is drawn from a study of memory CD4+ T cells and cytomegalovirus serostatus (dated by TCRdb to between 2018 and 2021). Turning to the overall study: The cohort comprised about 33 healthy Belgian adults, 9 CMV seropositive and around 24 CMV seronegative. CD4+ memory TCRbeta repertoires of a Belgian cohort with known cytomegalovirus serostatus were sequenced in order to replicate a published TCR-based CMV serostatus classifier. The study at large found these results: The results were interpreted as suggesting that the CMV-associated TCR signature is largely present in the CD4+ memory repertoire. Of fewer than 200 previously reported CMV-associated TCRbeta sequences, some 67 appeared in the CD4+ memory repertoires, each in one to five individuals. Unlike the original study, which covered naive and memory CD4+ and CD8+ populations, the Belgian study sequenced only CD4+CD45RO+ memory cells. The original-framework classifier achieved a median bootstrapped AUC of almost 0.97 with a 95% CI of 0.76-1.00 on the Belgian cohort. For predicting CMV serostatus, the median bootstrapped AUC was about 0.95 using the original framework and roughly 0.91 using a US-trained random forest.

Between the V and J ends, shortened by 0 bases and 4 bases respectively, the junction contains 7 bases. The CDR3 numbers 13 residues from cysteine through phenylalanine. Kept here is only the CDR3 DNA, which spans 39 bases and is read in frame from base 1. The germline V gene provides CDR1 SGHRS and CDR2 YFSETQ. A FACSAria II was used to sort memory CD4+ T cells, defined as single viable CD3+CD4+CD8-CD45RO+ cells. CMV serostatus was determined using a Roche Elecsys assay that detects serum IgG against CMV pp150, pp28, p38 and p52. After thawing, total CD4+ T cells were enriched by positive selection with CD4 magnetic microbeads. The samples came from a different study that was designed specifically to examine the CD4+ T cell memory repertoire. Peripheral blood mononuclear cells were isolated and cryopreserved following standard operating procedures; serum was stored at -80 °C. Staining used CD3-PerCP (BW264/56), CD4-APC (RPA-T4), CD45RO-PE (UCHT1) and CD8-Pacific Orange (3B5) antibodies, with Sytox blue excluding non-viable cells.

The Quick-DNA Microprep Kit was used to extract genomic DNA from the sorted cells. Amplification of TCRbeta DNA was done with the immunoSEQ hsTCRbeta kit, following the protocol from the manufacturer. TCRbeta libraries were sequenced on an Illumina MiSeq instrument. Concerning the study's data processing: Once out-of-frame sequences had been removed, 2 million to 2.5 million distinct TCRbeta sequences were left, which works out to an average of approximately 72,000 per individual. Two values were used to score each individual: the count of roughly 180 previously reported CMV-associated TCRbeta sequences and the total count of productive distinct TCRbeta sequences. A beta-binomial model was reimplemented in Python, and scikit-learn random forests with default parameters were trained on data from the US cohort. On the Belgian cohort, classifier performance was reported as the median AUC, along with percentile confidence intervals, across 10,000 bootstrap iterations. TCRdb stores this immuneACCESS table with in-frame sequences only. Part of the clones is absent; in the studies checked, under half of the shortfall reflects unresolved V genes, and no reason is known for the rest. The DNA gave D and trimming, while V, J and clone size come from that table. The sample yields roughly 50,000 clones; approximately 77% were counted once. The leading ten clones occupy about 0.48% of the sample.

The sample consisted of memory CD4+ T cells from blood. The chain links TRBV5-1 with TRBJ1-1; the D gene assignment is ambiguous. The TCR comes from an adult in good health and CMV-seronegative. Some clones in this sample may be carry-over from other donors' samples. The CDR3 loop reads CASSLEAITEAFF. The bases read TGCGCCAGCAGCTTGGAAGCGATCACTGAAGCTTTCTTT.